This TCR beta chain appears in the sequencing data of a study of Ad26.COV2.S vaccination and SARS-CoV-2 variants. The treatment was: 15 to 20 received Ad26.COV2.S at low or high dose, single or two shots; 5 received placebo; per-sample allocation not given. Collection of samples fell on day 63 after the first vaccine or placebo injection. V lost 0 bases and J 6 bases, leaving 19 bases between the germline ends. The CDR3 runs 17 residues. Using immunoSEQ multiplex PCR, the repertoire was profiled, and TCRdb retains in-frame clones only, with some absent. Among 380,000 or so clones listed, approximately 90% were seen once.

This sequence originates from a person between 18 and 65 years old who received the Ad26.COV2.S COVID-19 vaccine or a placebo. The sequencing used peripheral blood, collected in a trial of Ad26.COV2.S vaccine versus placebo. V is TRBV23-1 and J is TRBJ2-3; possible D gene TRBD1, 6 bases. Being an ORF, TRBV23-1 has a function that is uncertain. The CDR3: CASSQSTSGVGWDTQYF. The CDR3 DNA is TGCGCCAGCAGTCAATCGACTTCAGGGGTAGGTTGGGATACGCAGTATTTT.